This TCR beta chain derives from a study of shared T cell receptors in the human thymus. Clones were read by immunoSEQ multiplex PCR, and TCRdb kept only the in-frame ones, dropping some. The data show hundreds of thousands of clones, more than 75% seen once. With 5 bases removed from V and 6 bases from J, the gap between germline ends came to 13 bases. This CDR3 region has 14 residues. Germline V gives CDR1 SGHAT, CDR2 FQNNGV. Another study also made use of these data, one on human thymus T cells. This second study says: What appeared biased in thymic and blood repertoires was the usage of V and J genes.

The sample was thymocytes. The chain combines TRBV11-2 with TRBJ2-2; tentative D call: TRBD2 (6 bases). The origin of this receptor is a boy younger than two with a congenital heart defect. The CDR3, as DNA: TGTGCCAGCAGCCCCTCCCGGGACTCCGGGGAGCTGTTTTTT. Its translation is CASSPSRDSGELFF.